The present TCR beta chain was sequenced within a study of CD8 T cells in Susac syndrome. Findings of the study overall: The CD4+ T cell repertoires that were profiled in Susac syndrome showed no clonal expansion.

Concerning this clonotype itself: What it binds is unknown.

RNA was extracted with the RNeasy kit, and a quantity of roughly 0.5 to 1 ug was reverse transcribed using random hexamers. Coverage of TCR beta CDR3 amplification by immunoSEQ multiplex PCR extended to 54 Vbeta and 13 Jbeta. MiXCR, run by TCRdb on the immunoSEQ multiplex PCR reads, gives a single entry per CDR3 protein. The data contain 150,000 or so distinct CDR3 sequences, approximately 95% of them singletons. Trimming stripped 3 bases from V and 8 bases from J, with 14 bases between. The CDR3 length is 14 residues. In germline, CDR1 is KGHSH, CDR2 LQKENI. The sequence derives from a human donor with Susac syndrome. The chain joins TRBV18 to TRBJ2-4; D might be TRBD1 or TRBD2, each matching 6 bases. The specimen was CD4+ T cells from PBMCs. CDR3 coding DNA: TGTGCCAGCTCACCGGGACTGGGGGCTTACATTCAGTACTTC. It is translated as CASSPGLGAYIQYF.